The clone carrying this T cell receptor (beta chain) occurred a few times. The sample originates from a study of blood T cell repertoires in COVID-19. Per the authors' pipeline: Reference gene primer amplification gave nucleated cell count estimates. Here immunoSEQ multiplex PCR was the method, and the copy in TCRdb shows in-frame clones only, minus some. From that table come the V and J calls and clone size; the DNA was used to work out D and trimming. The table records approximately 200,000 clones, 86% of them present only once. Germline V lookup: CDR1 GTSNPN, CDR2 SVGIG (reference sequence). CDR3 size: 16 residues. V shed 8 bases and J shed 7 bases, with 27 bases lying between them.

This TCR derives from a man between 50 and 59 years old with acute or convalescent COVID-19. This chain joins TRBV30 and TRBJ1-5; D may be TRBD1 (5 bases). The specimen sequenced was peripheral blood. The CDR3 nucleotides read TGTGCCCGCGTCATGACCGGGACTATAAACCTACAGCCCCAGCATTTT. It specifies CARVMTGTINLQPQHF.